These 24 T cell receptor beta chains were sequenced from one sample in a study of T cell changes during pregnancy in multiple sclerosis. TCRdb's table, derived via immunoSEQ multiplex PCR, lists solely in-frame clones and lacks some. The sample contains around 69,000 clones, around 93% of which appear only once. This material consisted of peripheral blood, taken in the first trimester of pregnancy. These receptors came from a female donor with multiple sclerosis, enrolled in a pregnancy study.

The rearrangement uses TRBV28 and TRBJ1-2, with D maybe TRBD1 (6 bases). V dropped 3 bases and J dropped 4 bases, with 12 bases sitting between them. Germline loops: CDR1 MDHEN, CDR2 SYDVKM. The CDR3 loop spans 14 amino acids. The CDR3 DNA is TGTGCCAGCAGTTTCTCAGGGGAGGGCTATGGCTACACCTTC. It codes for CASSFSGEGYGYTF.

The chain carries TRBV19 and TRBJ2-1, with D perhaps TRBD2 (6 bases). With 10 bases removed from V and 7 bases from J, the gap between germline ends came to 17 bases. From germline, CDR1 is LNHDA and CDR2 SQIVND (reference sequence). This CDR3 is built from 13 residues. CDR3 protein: CATDGEVSNEQFF. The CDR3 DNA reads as TGTGCCACAGATGGGGAGGTATCAAATGAGCAGTTCTTC.

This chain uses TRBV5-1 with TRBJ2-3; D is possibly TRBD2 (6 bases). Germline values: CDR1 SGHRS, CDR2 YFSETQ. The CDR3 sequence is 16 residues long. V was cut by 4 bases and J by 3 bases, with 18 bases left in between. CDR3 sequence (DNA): TGCGCCAGCAGCCCGAACCCGGGAGAGAAGACAGATACGCAGTATTTT. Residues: CASSPNPGEKTDTQYF. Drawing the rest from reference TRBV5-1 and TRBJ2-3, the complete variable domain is KAGVTQTPRYLIKTRGQQVTLSCSPISGHRSVSWYQQTPGQGLQFLFEYFSETQRNKGNFPGRFSGRQFSNSRSEMNVSTLELGDSALYLCASSPNPGEKTDTQYFGPGTRLTVL.

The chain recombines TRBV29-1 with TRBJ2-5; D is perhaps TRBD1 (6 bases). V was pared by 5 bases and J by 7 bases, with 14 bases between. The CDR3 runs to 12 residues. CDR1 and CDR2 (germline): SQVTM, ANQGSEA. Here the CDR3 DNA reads TGCAGCGTTTACAGGGTCGACGGGACCCAGTACTTC. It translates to CSVYRVDGTQYF.

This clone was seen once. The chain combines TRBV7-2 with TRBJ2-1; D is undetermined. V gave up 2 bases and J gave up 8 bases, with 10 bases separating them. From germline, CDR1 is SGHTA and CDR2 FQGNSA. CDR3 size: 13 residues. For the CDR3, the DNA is TGTGCCAGCAGCTTATTCGCGGCCGATGAGCAGTTCTTC. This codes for CASSLFAADEQFF.

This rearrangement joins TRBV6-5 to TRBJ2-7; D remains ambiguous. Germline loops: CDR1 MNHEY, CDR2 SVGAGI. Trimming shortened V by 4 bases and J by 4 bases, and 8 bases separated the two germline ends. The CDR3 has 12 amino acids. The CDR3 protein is CASSSGSYEQYF. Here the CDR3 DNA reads TGTGCCAGCAGTTCCGGGTCATACGAGCAGTACTTC.

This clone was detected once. The CDR3 spells CASSEQAGVSYNEQFF. CDR3 bases: TGTGCCAGCAGCGAACAAGCGGGAGTCTCCTACAATGAGCAGTTCTTC. The chain carries TRBV11-2 and TRBJ2-1, with TRBD2 matching over 8 bases. The CDR3 covers 16 residues. Germline trimming cut 5 bases from V and 0 bases from J; bases unmatched to any gene: 6. CDR1 and CDR2 (germline): SGHAT, FQNNGV.

CDR3 DNA: TGCGCCAGCAGCAAGACACCAAGGTGCAATCAGCCCCAGCATTTT. The encoded protein is CASSKTPRCNQPQHF. The rearrangement joins TRBV10-1 to TRBJ1-5; D unclear. Germline V lookup: CDR1 WNHNN, CDR2 SYGVQD (reference sequence). This CDR3 is built from 15 residues. V was trimmed by 6 bases and J by 2 bases, leaving 14 bases between them.

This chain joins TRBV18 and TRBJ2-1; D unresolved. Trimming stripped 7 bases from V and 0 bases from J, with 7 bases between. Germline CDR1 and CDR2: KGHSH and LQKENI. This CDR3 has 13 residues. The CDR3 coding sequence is TGTGCCAGCTTCGACTCCTCCTACAATGAGCAGTTCTTC. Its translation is CASFDSSYNEQFF.

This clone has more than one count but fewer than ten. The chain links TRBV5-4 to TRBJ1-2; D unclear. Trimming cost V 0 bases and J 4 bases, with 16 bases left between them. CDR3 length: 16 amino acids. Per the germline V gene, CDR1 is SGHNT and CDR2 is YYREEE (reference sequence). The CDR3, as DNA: TGTGCCAGCAGCTTGGCCATATCGGGAACCTTCTATGGCTACACCTTC. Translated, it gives CASSLAISGTFYGYTF.

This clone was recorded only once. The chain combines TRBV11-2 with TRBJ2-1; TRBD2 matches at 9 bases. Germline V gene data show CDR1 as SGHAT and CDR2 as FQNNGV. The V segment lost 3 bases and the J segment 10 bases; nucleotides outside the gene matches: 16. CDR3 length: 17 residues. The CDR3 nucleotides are TGTGCCAGCAGCTTCAAAGTTCTCGCGGGAGGGCCGGAAGAGCAGTTCTTC. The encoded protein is CASSFKVLAGGPEEQFF.

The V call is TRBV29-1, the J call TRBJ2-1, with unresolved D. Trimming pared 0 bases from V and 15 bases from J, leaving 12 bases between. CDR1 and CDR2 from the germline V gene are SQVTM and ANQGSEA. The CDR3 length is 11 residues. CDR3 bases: TGCAGCGTTGAAGATATTGCAGTTCGGTTCTTC. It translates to CSVEDIAVRFF.

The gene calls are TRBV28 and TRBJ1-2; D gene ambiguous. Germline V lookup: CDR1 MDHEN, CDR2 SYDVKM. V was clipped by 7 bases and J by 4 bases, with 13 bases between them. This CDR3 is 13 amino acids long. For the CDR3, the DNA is TGTGCCAGCACCCTAGTAGGCCCCTATGGCTACACCTTC. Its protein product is CASTLVGPYGYTF.

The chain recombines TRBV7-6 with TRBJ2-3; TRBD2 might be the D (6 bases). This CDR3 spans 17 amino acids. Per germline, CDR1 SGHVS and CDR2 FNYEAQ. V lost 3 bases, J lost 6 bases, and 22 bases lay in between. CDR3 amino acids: CASSFFVGGTEPDTQYF. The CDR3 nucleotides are TGTGCCAGCAGCTTTTTCGTGGGAGGCACGGAACCTGATACGCAGTATTTT.

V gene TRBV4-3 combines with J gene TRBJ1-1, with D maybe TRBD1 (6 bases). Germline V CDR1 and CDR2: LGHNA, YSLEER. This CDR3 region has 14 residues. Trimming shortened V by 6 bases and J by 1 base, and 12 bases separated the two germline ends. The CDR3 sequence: CASRLDSANTEAFF. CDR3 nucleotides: TGCGCCAGCAGGCTGGACAGTGCGAACACTGAAGCTTTCTTT.

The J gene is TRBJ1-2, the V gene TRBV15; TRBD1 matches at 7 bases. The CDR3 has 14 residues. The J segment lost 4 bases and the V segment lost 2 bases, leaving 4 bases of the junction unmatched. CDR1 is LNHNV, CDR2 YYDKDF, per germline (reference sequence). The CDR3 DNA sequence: TGTGCCACCAGCAGACCGGGACAGAGCTATGGCTACACCTTC. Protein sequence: CATSRPGQSYGYTF.

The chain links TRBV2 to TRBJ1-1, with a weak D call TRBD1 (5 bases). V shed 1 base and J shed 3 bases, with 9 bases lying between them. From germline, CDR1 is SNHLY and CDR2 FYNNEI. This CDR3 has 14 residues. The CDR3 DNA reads TGTGCCAGCAGTGAAGACAGGAGCTACACTGAAGCTTTCTTT. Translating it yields CASSEDRSYTEAFF.

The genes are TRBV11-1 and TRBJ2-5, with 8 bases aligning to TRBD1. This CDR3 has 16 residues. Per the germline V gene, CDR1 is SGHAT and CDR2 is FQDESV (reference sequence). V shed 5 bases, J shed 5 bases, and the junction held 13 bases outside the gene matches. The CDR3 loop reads CASSLGAGGVGETQYF. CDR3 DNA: TGTGCCAGCAGCCTGGGGGCAGGGGGCGTCGGGGAGACCCAGTACTTC.

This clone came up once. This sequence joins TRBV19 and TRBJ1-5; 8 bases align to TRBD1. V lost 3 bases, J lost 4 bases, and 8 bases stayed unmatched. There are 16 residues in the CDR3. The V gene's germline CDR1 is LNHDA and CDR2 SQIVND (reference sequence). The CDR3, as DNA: TGTGCCAGTAGTATTGTAAGGACAGGGACTAATCAGCCCCAGCATTTT. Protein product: CASSIVRTGTNQPQHF.

The CDR3 nucleotides read TGTGCCAGCAGCTTAGCAGGACAATTATATGGCTACACCTTC. This sequence encodes CASSLAGQLYGYTF. The chain uses TRBV7-2 and TRBJ1-2, with D maybe TRBD1 (5 bases). Deletions cut 0 bases from V and 5 bases from J, with 10 bases between. CDR1 is SGHTA, CDR2 FQGNSA, per germline. This CDR3 has 14 amino acids.

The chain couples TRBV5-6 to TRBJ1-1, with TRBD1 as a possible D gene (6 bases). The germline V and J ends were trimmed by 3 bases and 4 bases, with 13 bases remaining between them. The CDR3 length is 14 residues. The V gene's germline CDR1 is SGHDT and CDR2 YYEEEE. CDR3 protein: CASSWTALGTEAFF. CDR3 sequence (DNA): TGTGCCAGCAGCTGGACAGCGTTGGGCACTGAAGCTTTCTTT.

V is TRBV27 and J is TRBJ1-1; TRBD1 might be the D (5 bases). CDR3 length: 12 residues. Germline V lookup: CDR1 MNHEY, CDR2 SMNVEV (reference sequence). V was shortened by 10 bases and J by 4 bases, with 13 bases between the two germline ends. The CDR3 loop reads CATSRGGTEAFF. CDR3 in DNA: TGTGCCACCAGCCGGGGGGGCACTGAAGCTTTCTTT.

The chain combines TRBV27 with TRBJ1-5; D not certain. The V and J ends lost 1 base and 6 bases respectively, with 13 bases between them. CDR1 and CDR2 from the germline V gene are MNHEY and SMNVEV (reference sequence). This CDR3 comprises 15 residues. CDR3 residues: CASSLYVPEGQPQHF. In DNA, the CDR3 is TGTGCCAGCAGTTTATACGTCCCCGAGGGTCAGCCCCAGCATTTT.

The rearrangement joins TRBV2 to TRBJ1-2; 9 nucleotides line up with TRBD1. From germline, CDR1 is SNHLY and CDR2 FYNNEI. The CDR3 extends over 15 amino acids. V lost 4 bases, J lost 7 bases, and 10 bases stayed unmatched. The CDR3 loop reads CASSVGQGPRSGYTF. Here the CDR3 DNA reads TGTGCCAGCAGTGTCGGACAGGGGCCGAGGAGTGGCTACACCTTC. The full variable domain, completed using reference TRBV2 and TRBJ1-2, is EPEVTQTPSHQVTQMGQEVILRCVPISNHLYFYWYRQILGQKVEFLVSFYNNEISEKSEIFDDQFSVERPDGSNFTLKIRSTKLEDSAMYFCASSVGQGPRSGYTFGSGTRLTVV.